The rows below give T cell receptor beta chains drawn from one sample of a study of T-cell memory formation after mild COVID-19. TCRdb reprocessed the 5' RACE reads via MiXCR and lists one record per CDR3 protein. Of 270,000 or so distinct CDR3 sequences in the sample, roughly 17% were seen once. Sequenced material: PBMCs or a T cell subset sorted from them (not recorded which). These receptors all come from a man between 18 and 35 years old who had mild COVID-19 (a few samples of this study predate the infection). Cell type and time point are not known. Each CDR3 is given with its conserved first and last residue. The D gene is left open where the match is weak. Expanded clones are given a class, and other clones once, few, many or no size at all.

clone size: -
D gene: TRBD2
V gene: TRBV12-3/TRBV12-4
J gene: TRBJ2-3
CDR3 DNA: TGTGCCAGCAGTTTGGACGACTACCCGGGACTAGCGGGGGAAGCAGATACGCAGTATTTT
CDR3 protein: CASSLDDYPGLAGEADTQYF

clone size: few
D gene: -
V gene: TRBV6-1
J gene: TRBJ2-2
CDR3 DNA: TGTGCCAGCAGTGAAGCAAAGGGGCGCACCGGGGAGCTGTTTTTT
CDR3 protein: CASSEAKGRTGELFF

clone size: -
D gene: TRBD2
V gene: TRBV5-1
J gene: TRBJ2-3
CDR3 DNA: TGCGCCAGCAGCTTGGCAATAGCGGGGAGCACAGATACGCAGTATTTT
CDR3 protein: CASSLAIAGSTDTQYF

clone size: -
D gene: -
V gene: TRBV21-1
J gene: TRBJ1-2
CDR3 DNA: TGTGCCAGCAGCAAAGTATGTGGGTCCTATGGCTACACCTTC
CDR3 protein: CASSKVCGSYGYTF

clone size: -
D gene: TRBD1
V gene: TRBV6-5
J gene: TRBJ2-3
CDR3 DNA: TGTGCCAGCAGTTACTCGACCAGGGACAGCCCTAGCACAGATACGCAGTATTTT
CDR3 protein: CASSYSTRDSPSTDTQYF

clone size: -
D gene: -
V gene: TRBV5-4
J gene: TRBJ1-2
CDR3 DNA: TGTGCCAGCAGCGCGATGACATACGGCTACACCTTC
CDR3 protein: CASSAMTYGYTF

clone size: few
D gene: -
V gene: TRBV20-1
J gene: TRBJ2-3
CDR3 DNA: TGCAGTGCCGGACCCGCGGACACAGATACGCAGTATTTT
CDR3 protein: CSAGPADTDTQYF

clone size: -
D gene: -
V gene: TRBV20-1
J gene: TRBJ2-3
CDR3 DNA: TGCAGTGCTAGATCACGTCCGACCGCAGATACGCAGTATTTT
CDR3 protein: CSARSRPTADTQYF

clone size: -
D gene: -
V gene: TRBV9
J gene: TRBJ2-1
CDR3 DNA: TGTGCCAGCAGCGTAGGAGGCAGCAATGAGCAGTTCTTC
CDR3 protein: CASSVGGSNEQFF

clone size: few
D gene: -
V gene: TRBV5-1
J gene: TRBJ1-1
CDR3 DNA: TGCGCCAGCAGCTTGGCCCCGGGAGGTGCTGAAGCTTTCTTT
CDR3 protein: CASSLAPGGAEAFF

clone size: -
D gene: -
V gene: TRBV20-1
J gene: TRBJ2-3
CDR3 DNA: TGCAGTGCTCGAACTACGTCTGCCACAGATACGCAGTATTTT
CDR3 protein: CSARTTSATDTQYF

clone size: few
D gene: -
V gene: TRBV10-3
J gene: TRBJ1-5
CDR3 DNA: TGTGCCATCACCTCTGACAGGAATCAGCCCCAGCATTTT
CDR3 protein: CAITSDRNQPQHF

clone size: many
D gene: TRBD1
V gene: TRBV6-5
J gene: TRBJ2-1
CDR3 DNA: TGTGCCAGCAATGGACAGGGAGGCAATGAGCAGTTCTTC
CDR3 protein: CASNGQGGNEQFF

clone size: few
D gene: -
V gene: TRBV4-1
J gene: TRBJ2-1
CDR3 DNA: TGCGCCAGCAGCTCCCACGGGTTCTTTCCGTTCTTC
CDR3 protein: CASSSHGFFPFF

clone size: -
D gene: TRBD1
V gene: TRBV11-3
J gene: TRBJ2-3
CDR3 DNA: TGTGCCAGCAGCTCAGGCAGGGGGTACTTTGATACGCAGTATTTT
CDR3 protein: CASSSGRGYFDTQYF

clone size: few
D gene: TRBD1
V gene: TRBV7-9
J gene: TRBJ1-1
CDR3 DNA: TGTGCCAGCAGCCCCAGTGTCGGACAGGGGAAAAAAGCTTTCTTT
CDR3 protein: CASSPSVGQGKKAFF

clone size: few
D gene: -
V gene: TRBV20-1
J gene: TRBJ1-2
CDR3 DNA: TGCAGTGCTAGAACCCTCTATGGCTACACCTTC
CDR3 protein: CSARTLYGYTF

clone size: once
D gene: -
V gene: TRBV6-6
J gene: TRBJ1-6
CDR3 DNA: TGTGCCAGCAAGGGCGGATTTACAGCGAAAAATTCACCCCTCCACTTT
CDR3 protein: CASKGGFTAKNSPLHF

clone size: -
D gene: -
V gene: TRBV12-5
J gene: TRBJ2-3
CDR3 DNA: TGTGCTAGTGGTTACCAGGGTCCGGTAACAGATACGCAGTATTTT
CDR3 protein: CASGYQGPVTDTQYF

clone size: -
D gene: -
V gene: TRBV4-3
J gene: TRBJ2-2
CDR3 DNA: TGCGCCAGCAGCCAGAACCCGGGGGAGCTGTTTTTT
CDR3 protein: CASSQNPGELFF

clone size: few
D gene: -
V gene: TRBV18
J gene: TRBJ2-7
CDR3 DNA: TGTGCCAGCTCACCATCCAGCCCAGGATTCCACGAGCAGTACTTC
CDR3 protein: CASSPSSPGFHEQYF

clone size: few
D gene: -
V gene: TRBV5-1
J gene: TRBJ2-5
CDR3 DNA: TGCGCCAGCAGCTTGGCGGCGGTAGTGGGGACCCAGTACTTC
CDR3 protein: CASSLAAVVGTQYF